The 2 T cell receptor beta chains presented below share a single source sample, sequenced in a study of T cell responses to AZD1222 COVID-19 vaccine (dated by TCRdb to the early 2020s). The library was obtained by the immunoSEQ multiplex PCR assay. TCRdb stores this immuneACCESS table with in-frame sequences only. Part of the clones is absent; in the studies checked, under half of the shortfall reflects unresolved V genes, and no reason is known for the rest. The sample table contains approximately 17,000 clones; only one count was recorded for over 60% of them. The top ten clonotypes cover 14% of the sample. This specimen's time point label, per the study, means: about 28 days (+/-7) after the second vaccine dose. The sequences come from peripheral blood, collected 28 days after the second AZD1222 dose. The receptors stem from an adult who received the AZD1222 COVID-19 vaccine.

This clone was detected once. The chain uses TRBV5-1 and TRBJ2-5; TRBD2 aligns across 9 bases. J lost 4 bases, V lost 0 bases, and 1 base had no gene match. This CDR3 has 14 amino acids. Germline V gene sequence: CDR1 SGHRS, CDR2 YFSETQ. This chain's CDR3 is CASSLGGGAETQYF. CDR3 coding DNA: TGCGCCAGCAGCTTGGGCGGGGGGGCAGAGACCCAGTACTTC.

The chain uses TRBV28 and TRBJ1-6; D gene uncertain. Germline V gene data show CDR1 as MDHEN and CDR2 as SYDVKM. V lost 2 bases, J lost 6 bases, and 8 bases lay in between. This CDR3 has 14 amino acids. CDR3 protein: CASSLVRSNSPLHF. CDR3 bases: TGTGCCAGCAGTTTAGTCAGGAGTAATTCACCCCTCCACTTT.